This T cell receptor beta chain is drawn from a study of response to subunit inactivated influenza vaccine. With regard to this clonotype: Its antigen remains unidentified.

This CDR3 has 17 residues. Trimming left V 3 bases short and J 0 bases short, with 18 bases between. Germline V gene lookup returns CDR1 SQVTM and CDR2 ANQGSEA. Findings and caveats of the study: Each seasonal influenza vaccination recruits few new T cells, the authors suggested.

A single record per CDR3 protein comes from TCRdb applying MiXCR to the RT-PCR reads. In the table there are 600,000 to 850,000 distinct CDR3 sequences, about 14% of which are singletons. The chain recombines TRBV29-1 with TRBJ2-1; no reliable D call. The clonotype comes from a man aged 50 or older who received an inactivated influenza vaccine. This specimen was PBMCs from blood, taken 14 to 15 days before vaccination. The CDR3 protein is CSVDPLPDIHSYNEQFF. In DNA, the CDR3 is TGCAGCGTTGACCCGTTACCTGACATCCACTCCTACAATGAGCAGTTCTTC.